The clone carrying this T cell receptor (beta chain) was observed once. These data come from a study of blood T cell repertoires in COVID-19. In the study overall: COVID-19 samples collected from the United States, Italy and Spain covered acute and convalescent phases. Sample material is recorded as cDNA or gDNA derived from T cells, B-cell-depleted T cells, or PBMCs.

As processed by the authors: Researchers report that nucleated cell counts were estimated from reference gene primer amplification. The assay was immunoSEQ multiplex PCR, and TCRdb's table has in-frame clones only and misses some. V and J calls and clone size are as listed in that table; D and trimming were resolved from the DNA. The sample lists some 300,000 clones, roughly 86% seen once, with 1% in the top ten. Participants' own reports of clinical history determined their cohort assignment. The TCR sequence derives from a woman aged 30 to 39 who had recovered from COVID-19. The material sequenced was PBMCs or T cells enriched from blood (not recorded which).

CDR3 bases: TGTGCCAGCAGTCAGACTAGCGGGGACCCAGAGACCCAGTACTTC. Translating it yields CASSQTSGDPETQYF. V gene TRBV2 combines with J gene TRBJ2-5; 11 nucleotides line up with TRBD2. This CDR3 region has 15 residues. With 5 bases clipped from V and 4 bases from J, the junction kept 6 bases outside the gene matches. The germline gives CDR1 SNHLY, CDR2 FYNNEI.